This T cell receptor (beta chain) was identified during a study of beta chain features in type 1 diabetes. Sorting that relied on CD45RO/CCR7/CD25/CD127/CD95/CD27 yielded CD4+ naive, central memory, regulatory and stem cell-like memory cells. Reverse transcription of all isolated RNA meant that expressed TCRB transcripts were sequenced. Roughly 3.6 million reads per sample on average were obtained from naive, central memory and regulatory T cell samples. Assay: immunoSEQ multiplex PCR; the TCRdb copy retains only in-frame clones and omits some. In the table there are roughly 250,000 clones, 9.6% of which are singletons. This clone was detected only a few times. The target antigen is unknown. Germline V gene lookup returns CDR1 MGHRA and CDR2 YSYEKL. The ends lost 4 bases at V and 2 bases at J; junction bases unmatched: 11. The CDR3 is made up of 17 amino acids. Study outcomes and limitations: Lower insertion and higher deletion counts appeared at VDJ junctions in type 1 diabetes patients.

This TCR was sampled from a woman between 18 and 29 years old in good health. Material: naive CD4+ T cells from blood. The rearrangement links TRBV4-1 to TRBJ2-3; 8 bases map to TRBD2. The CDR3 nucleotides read TGCGCCAGCAGCCGAGGGGAAGGGACTAGTTTCACAGATACGCAGTATTTT. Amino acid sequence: CASSRGEGTSFTDTQYF.